The rows below give T cell receptor beta chains drawn from one sample of a study of T cell responses to AZD1222 COVID-19 vaccine. Sequencing used immunoSEQ multiplex PCR; TCRdb keeps in-frame clones, though not all of them. The data hold 150,000 to 200,000 clones, with approximately 90% observed a single time. Sequencing was performed on peripheral blood, taken on day 0 of AZD1222 vaccination. The receptors here all came from an adult in good health. CDR3s include the opening cysteine and the closing phenylalanine or tryptophan. The D gene is left open where the match is weak. Size is stated for part of the rows, as once, few or many counts, or as a class when the clone is expanded.

TRBJ2-4,.,few,TRBV12-2,CASRLGTGRNIQYF,TGTGCAAGTCGCCTAGGGACAGGGAGGAACATTCAGTACTTC
TRBJ1-2,TRBD1,.,TRBV5-1,CASSLATGDGYTF,TGCGCCAGCAGCTTGGCCACAGGGGATGGCTACACCTTC
TRBJ2-2,TRBD2,.,TRBV29-1,CSVSGTVNTGELFF,TGCAGCGTGAGCGGGACGGTTAACACCGGGGAGCTGTTTTTT
TRBJ2-5,.,.,TRBV7-2,CASSFSMLETQYF,TGTGCCAGCAGCTTTAGTATGTTAGAGACCCAGTACTTC
TRBJ1-4,TRBD1,.,TRBV4-3,CASSQDLQGGTELFF,TGCGCCAGCAGCCAAGATTTACAGGGGGGGACGGAACTGTTTTTT
TRBJ1-2,.,.,TRBV10-3,CAISEGGAYGYTF,TGTGCCATCAGTGAAGGTGGGGCCTATGGCTACACCTTC
TRBJ1-2,TRBD1,.,TRBV5-4,CASSPRQGTYGYTF,TGTGCCAGCAGCCCACGACAGGGAACCTATGGCTACACCTTC
TRBJ2-2,.,.,TRBV24-1,CATSDGSIPTGELFF,TGTGCCACCAGTGATGGAAGCATACCCACCGGGGAGCTGTTTTTT
TRBJ1-4,.,.,TRBV16,CASSQSGEKYEKLFF,TGTGCCAGCAGCCAATCGGGGGAGAAGTATGAAAAACTGTTTTTT
TRBJ2-7,.,.,TRBV7-9,CASSLGVSDLYDEQYF,TGTGCCAGCAGCTTAGGTGTGAGTGACCTTTATGACGAGCAGTACTTC
TRBJ1-2,.,.,TRBV14,CASSQGGLGASRGYTF,TGTGCCAGCAGCCAAGGAGGCCTAGGGGCGAGTAGAGGCTACACCTTC
TRBJ2-1,TRBD1,.,TRBV11-2,CASNPDRANEQFF,TGTGCCAGCAACCCGGACAGGGCTAATGAGCAGTTCTTC
TRBJ1-4,TRBD1,.,TRBV6-5,CASSFGQGRNLGKLFF,TGTGCCAGCAGTTTCGGACAGGGACGTAACTTAGGAAAACTGTTTTTT
TRBJ2-7,.,.,TRBV11-3,CASSLGTIGYEQYF,TGTGCCAGCAGCTTAGGGACGATCGGCTACGAGCAGTACTTC
TRBJ2-7,TRBD1,.,TRBV13,CASSSGQLYEQYF,TGTGCCAGCAGCTCGGGACAGCTCTACGAGCAGTACTTC
TRBJ1-4,.,.,TRBV4-1,CASSQDTGKNEKLFF,TGCGCCAGCAGCCAAGATACAGGGAAAAATGAAAAACTGTTTTTT
TRBJ2-3,.,.,TRBV18,CASVPTPSTDTQYF,TGTGCCAGCGTGCCGACACCCAGCACAGATACGCAGTATTTT
TRBJ1-4,.,.,TRBV5-4,CARERLNTQLFF,TGTGCCAGGGAAAGACTAAACACCCAACTGTTTTTT
TRBJ2-7,TRBD1,few,TRBV5-8,CASSLDGGQGMDEQYF,TGTGCCAGCAGCTTGGACGGGGGACAGGGAATGGACGAGCAGTACTTC
TRBJ1-2,TRBD1,.,TRBV5-1,CASSPTSTGQVNYGYTF,TGCGCCAGCAGCCCGACCTCGACTGGACAGGTTAACTATGGCTACACCTTC
TRBJ1-3,.,.,TRBV15,CATSAAGKGGNTIYF,TGTGCCACCAGCGCGGCAGGGAAAGGTGGAAACACCATATATTTT
TRBJ2-1,TRBD1,.,TRBV9,CASSVMTGGNEQFF,TGTGCCAGCAGCGTAATGACAGGGGGTAATGAGCAGTTCTTC
TRBJ1-6,.,.,TRBV7-3,CASSFGSYNSPLHF,TGTGCCAGCAGCTTTGGATCCTATAATTCACCCCTCCACTTT
TRBJ1-5,.,.,TRBV13,CASSLGQGGGWPQHF,TGTGCCAGCAGCTTAGGCCAGGGCGGAGGGTGGCCCCAGCATTTT
TRBJ2-2,.,.,TRBV3-1/TRBV3-2,CASSHVGELFF,TGTGCCAGCAGCCATGTCGGGGAGCTGTTTTTT
TRBJ1-1,.,.,TRBV5-1,CASSPGTESKAFF,TGCGCCAGCAGCCCCGGGACCGAATCTAAAGCTTTCTTT
TRBJ1-2,TRBD1,.,TRBV7-2,CASSSPTGTPYGYTF,TGTGCCAGCAGCTCCCCGACAGGGACGCCCTATGGCTACACCTTC
TRBJ2-1,.,.,TRBV5-1,CASSAEGNEQFF,TGCGCCAGCAGTGCGGAGGGGAATGAGCAGTTCTTC
TRBJ1-3,.,.,TRBV4-1,CASSQDDDRSSGNTIYF,TGCGCCAGCAGCCAAGACGACGACAGGAGCTCTGGAAACACCATATATTTT
TRBJ1-1,TRBD1,few,TRBV5-8,CASSLQGETEAFF,TGTGCCAGCAGCCTCCAGGGGGAAACTGAAGCTTTCTTT
TRBJ2-6,.,.,TRBV7-3,CASSFGLSGANVLTF,TGTGCCAGCAGCTTCGGACTCTCTGGGGCCAACGTCCTGACTTTC
TRBJ1-6,.,once,TRBV9,CASSAGGNNSPLHF,TGTGCCAGCAGCGCGGGGGGGAATAATTCACCCCTCCACTTT
TRBJ2-5,TRBD2,.,TRBV18,CASSPRGQRGGGETQYF,TGTGCCAGCTCACCCCGGGGCCAGCGGGGGGGAGGAGAGACCCAGTACTTC
TRBJ2-1,TRBD2,.,TRBV9,CASSVKGTGGPVEQFF,TGTGCCAGCAGCGTAAAGGGAACGGGGGGGCCAGTTGAGCAGTTCTTC
TRBJ2-2,.,.,TRBV9,CASSVVGLENTGELFF,TGTGCCAGCAGCGTAGTGGGACTTGAGAACACCGGGGAGCTGTTTTTT
TRBJ2-2,.,once,TRBV12-5,CASGLVSGELFF,TGTGCTAGTGGTTTGGTGTCCGGGGAGCTGTTTTTT
TRBJ1-6,TRBD1,.,TRBV18,CASSQLQGANSPLHF,TGTGCCAGCTCACAACTACAGGGGGCGAATTCACCCCTCCACTTT
TRBJ1-1,.,.,TRBV27,CASSSRGNTEAFF,TGTGCCAGCAGTTCTAGGGGAAACACTGAAGCTTTCTTT
TRBJ1-3,.,.,TRBV15,CATSRDLLSGNTIYF,TGTGCCACCAGCAGAGATCTACTCTCTGGAAACACCATATATTTT
TRBJ1-4,.,few,TRBV5-5,CASSSGFGGSMWDEKLFF,TGTGCCAGCAGCTCGGGTTTTGGGGGTAGCATGTGGGATGAAAAACTGTTTTTT
TRBJ2-3,.,once,TRBV6-5,CASSYSTLGTDTQYF,TGTGCCAGCAGTTACTCTACCCTCGGTACAGATACGCAGTATTTT
TRBJ2-7,TRBD1,.,TRBV14,CASSQRQGSSYEQYF,TGTGCCAGCAGCCAACGACAGGGGTCCTCCTACGAGCAGTACTTC
TRBJ2-4,TRBD2,once,TRBV5-4,CASSAGLAGPPVNIQYF,TGTGCCAGCAGCGCTGGACTAGCGGGGCCCCCGGTAAACATTCAGTACTTC
TRBJ1-1,.,.,TRBV10-3,CAITAVRDSTEAFF,TGTGCCATCACCGCAGTGCGGGATAGCACTGAAGCTTTCTTT
TRBJ1-2,.,.,TRBV25-1,CASSEVGRLYGYTF,TGTGCCAGCAGTGAAGTTGGCAGACTCTATGGCTACACCTTC
TRBJ1-6,.,.,TRBV11-1,CASSFREIGSPLHF,TGTGCCAGCAGCTTCAGGGAGATAGGCTCACCCCTCCACTTT
TRBJ1-1,.,.,TRBV6-5,CASRALTANTEAFF,TGTGCCAGCAGAGCCTTGACAGCAAACACTGAAGCTTTCTTT
TRBJ2-3,.,.,TRBV4-3,CASSQVGGEGGTQYF,TGCGCCAGCAGCCAAGTAGGAGGGGAGGGGGGTACGCAGTATTTT
TRBJ2-3,TRBD1,.,TRBV6-5,CASSSSRTGISDTQYF,TGTGCCAGCAGTTCATCCAGGACAGGGATTTCAGATACGCAGTATTTT